Reported below is one T cell receptor beta chain. This record belongs to a study of shared clonotypes between healthy human individuals. The replicate PCRs on unsorted PBMC were given about 0.3 ug DNA, which is approximately 30,000 T cell genomes. Clones were read by immunoSEQ multiplex PCR, and TCRdb kept only the in-frame ones, dropping some. The sample consists of more than 450,000 clones, 60% to 85% of them appearing once. The CDR3 runs to 16 residues. Germline V CDR1 and CDR2: SGDLS, YYNGEE. V was trimmed by 3 bases and J by 6 bases, leaving 18 bases between them. Caucasian adults residing in Nashville, Tennessee made up all the donors.

Input material: PBMCs. The chain has TRBV9 and TRBJ2-2, with D perhaps TRBD1 (6 bases). The sequence was obtained from a woman aged 40 to 55 in good health. Some clones in this sample may be carry-over from other donors' samples. The CDR3 region is CASSASSGEVAGELFF. Here the CDR3 DNA reads TGTGCCAGCAGCGCCTCGTCAGGGGAAGTTGCCGGGGAGCTGTTTTTT.